One and the same sample provided the 20 T cell receptor beta chains below, sequenced in a study of vaccination effects on CD4 cells after COVID-19 (dated by TCRdb to 2021 to 2024). These receptors' targets are unknown. The library was obtained by the immunoSEQ multiplex PCR assay. Drawn from immuneACCESS, this table holds only the in-frame rearrangements with V and J called that TCRdb kept. Clones are partly lost; checked studies trace under half to an unresolved V gene and leave the rest unexplained. For this sample there are tens of thousands of clones; more than 70% appear just once. The ten largest clones represent around 1.2% of the sample. In the ViraFEST assay, PBMC were stimulated with viral peptide pools, and antigen-specific CD4+ T cell clonotypes were then identified by expansion using TCR sequencing. After around eleven days of culture, CD4+ T cells were isolated with the EasySep CD4+ T cell isolation kit. Each participant got two doses of an mRNA SARS-CoV-2 vaccine, either BNT162b2 or mRNA-1273.

The material was CD4+ T cells from PBMCs cultured with HCoV-229E spike peptides, obtained after COVID-19 vaccination. The sample's cell subset or site label, decoded: HCoV-229E spike overlapping peptide pool stimulation. The origin of the receptors is a human donor who received a COVID-19 vaccine.

This clone showed up just a few times. The V gene is TRBV6-5, the J gene TRBJ2-1; 14 bases agree with TRBD2. Trimming at V came to 5 bases and at J to 9 bases, leaving 6 bases not matched to a gene. The germline V gene encodes CDR1 MNHEY and CDR2 SVGAGI. This CDR3 contains 15 residues. The CDR3 sequence is CASSRLAGGRREQFF. In DNA form, the CDR3 reads TGTGCCAGCAGTCGACTAGCGGGGGGGCGACGTGAGCAGTTCTTC.

This clone was picked up a small number of times. This sequence joins TRBV2 and TRBJ2-2, with 7 bases matching TRBD2. The ends lost 6 bases at V and 4 bases at J; junction bases unmatched: 5. The CDR3 consists of 14 residues. CDR1 is SNHLY, CDR2 FYNNEI, per germline. The CDR3 sequence is CASRVGGFTGELFF. CDR3 nucleotides: TGTGCCAGCAGGGTCGGGGGGTTCACCGGGGAGCTGTTTTTT.

The J gene is TRBJ2-7, the V gene TRBV6-5; possibly TRBD1 for D (6 bases). Germline-derived CDR1 and CDR2 are MNHEY and SVGAGI. This CDR3 spans 14 amino acids. The V end lost 6 bases, the J end lost 0 bases, and 12 bases lay between the germline ends. CDR3 coding DNA: TGTGCCAGCAGACGGACAGCAAGCTCCTACGAGCAGTACGTC. It is translated as CASRRTASSYEQYV.

The V gene is TRBV6-4, the J gene TRBJ1-1; a weak D match, TRBD1 (5 bases). The V end was cut by 6 bases, the J end by 4 bases, with 12 bases between. The germline V gene encodes CDR1 MRHNA and CDR2 SNTAGT. CDR3 length: 13 residues. This chain's CDR3 is CASRAGVGTEAFF. CDR3 coding DNA: TGTGCCAGCAGAGCGGGGGTTGGCACTGAAGCTTTCTTT.

The chain employs TRBV5-4 and TRBJ2-2, with 10 bases matching TRBD1. Germline V gene sequence: CDR1 SGHNT, CDR2 YYREEE (reference sequence). CDR3 length: 16 amino acids. The V gene end was trimmed by 3 bases and the J gene end by 4 bases; junction bases not matched to a gene: 6. As DNA, the CDR3 is TGTGCCAGCAGCTCGGGACAGGGGTGGAGCACCGGGGAGCTGTTTTTT. Protein product: CASSSGQGWSTGELFF.

V and J are TRBV5-1 and TRBJ2-5; D remains ambiguous. V lost 2 bases and J 2 bases, leaving 10 bases between the germline ends. The CDR3 is 14 amino acids. Germline V lookup: CDR1 SGHRS, CDR2 YFSETQ. The CDR3 here is CASSFRTAQETQYF. CDR3 coding DNA: TGCGCCAGCAGCTTTAGGACCGCACAAGAGACCCAGTACTTC.

The chain is built from TRBV7-2 and TRBJ1-1; weak D call: TRBD1 (5 bases). V lost 7 bases, J lost 8 bases, and 17 bases lay in between. The CDR3 has 13 amino acids. Germline V gene lookup returns CDR1 SGHTA and CDR2 FQGNSA. The CDR3 is CASNPTAGHEAFF. CDR3 nucleotide sequence: TGTGCCAGCAACCCCACGGCGGGGCACGAAGCTTTCTTT.

This clone was recorded only once. This rearrangement joins TRBV6-6 to TRBJ2-7; either TRBD1 or TRBD2 may fit D (5 bases each). Germline V gives CDR1 MNHNY, CDR2 SVGAGI (reference sequence). Trimming took 5 bases from V and 6 from J, leaving 8 bases between them. The CDR3 runs to 11 residues. The CDR3 is CASSPGSEQYV. The DNA for the CDR3 is TGTGCCAGCAGTCCAGGGAGCGAGCAGTACGTC.

J is TRBJ2-5 and V is TRBV5-1; TRBD2 aligns across 11 bases. V lost 4 bases, J lost 5 bases, and 1 base stayed unmatched. CDR3 length: 13 residues. Germline V CDR1 and CDR2: SGHRS, YFSETQ. CDR3 DNA sequence: TGCGCCAGCAGCAGACTAGCGGGGGAGACCCAGTACTTC. It specifies CASSRLAGETQYF.

V and J are TRBV4-3 and TRBJ2-3, with 7 bases that match TRBD1. The CDR3 totals 14 residues. J lost 3 bases, V lost 4 bases, and 4 bases had no gene match. The germline gives CDR1 LGHNA, CDR2 YSLEER. In DNA, the CDR3 is TGCGCCAGCAGCCGCCGACAGGGTACAGATACGCAGTATTTT. Its translation is CASSRRQGTDTQYF.

The chain employs TRBV19 and TRBJ2-4; 7 bases match TRBD1. Germline values: CDR1 LNHDA, CDR2 SQIVND (reference sequence). The CDR3 spans 13 residues. The V and J ends lost 5 bases and 7 bases, in that order; junction bases with no gene match: 5. CDR3 in DNA: TGTGCCAGTAGTGAATACAGGGGTAACATTCAGTACTTC. It encodes CASSEYRGNIQYF.

This chain joins TRBV3-1 (or the pseudogene TRBV3-2) and TRBJ1-2, with 10 bases aligning to TRBD1. The CDR3 spans 14 residues. Germline V gives CDR1 LGHDT, CDR2 YNNKEL (reference sequence). The J segment lost 7 bases and the V segment lost 4 bases, leaving 6 bases of the junction unmatched. CDR3 bases: TGTGCCAGCAGCCCCGGGACAGGGGAGACTGGCTACACCTTC. Protein product: CASSPGTGETGYTF.

The chain joins TRBV5-1 to TRBJ2-3; 10 bases match TRBD2. This CDR3 is 15 amino acids long. Germline V CDR1 and CDR2: SGHRS, YFSETQ. V gave up 5 bases and J gave up 2 bases; unmatched junction bases: 5. Written as DNA, the CDR3 is TGCGCCAGCAGGGAGAGCGGGGGGGACACAGATACGCAGTATTTT. Residues: CASRESGGDTDTQYF.

This clone appeared once. V is TRBV28 and J is TRBJ2-2; 9 bases fit TRBD1. The V segment lost 2 bases and the J segment 4 bases; nucleotides outside the gene matches: 5. The CDR3 runs to 16 residues. The V gene's germline CDR1 is MDHEN and CDR2 SYDVKM. This CDR3 reads CASSLTGQGSTGELFF. The CDR3 DNA reads as TGTGCCAGCAGTTTAACGGGACAGGGCAGCACCGGGGAGCTGTTTTTT.

A remark on this clone: Other nucleotide sequences from this sample produce the same CDR3. The rearrangement links TRBV2 to TRBJ1-4; maybe TRBD1 (5 bases). V lost 6 bases and J 7 bases, leaving 6 bases between the germline ends. Germline assignment: CDR1 SNHLY and CDR2 FYNNEI. The CDR3 runs to 11 residues. The chain's CDR3 is CASSGTEKLFF. Here the CDR3 DNA reads TGTGCCAGCAGCGGGACTGAAAAACTGTTTTTT.

This clone was seen just once. The rearrangement joins TRBV27 to TRBJ1-2; tentatively, D is TRBD1 (5 bases). Germline assignment: CDR1 MNHEY and CDR2 SMNVEV (reference sequence). Trimming took off 5 bases at V and 7 bases at J, with 17 bases between the two ends. CDR3 length: 14 amino acids. The CDR3 sequence: CASSPKPRGSGYTF. In nucleotides, the CDR3 is TGTGCCAGCAGTCCTAAACCCCGGGGGTCTGGCTACACCTTC.

This chain links TRBV4-1 with TRBJ2-3; perhaps D is TRBD1 or TRBD2 (5 bases each). Germline assignment: CDR1 MGHRA and CDR2 YSYEKL. The CDR3 is 17 amino acids. V dropped 4 bases and J dropped 2 bases, with 19 bases sitting between them. The CDR3 reads CASSLLPGLPSTDTQYF. Here the CDR3 DNA reads TGCGCCAGCAGCCTATTACCGGGGCTTCCGTCCACAGATACGCAGTATTTT.

The chain joins TRBV2 to TRBJ2-3; 8 bases agree with TRBD1. Germline V lookup: CDR1 SNHLY, CDR2 FYNNEI. After removal of 5 bases from V and 4 bases from J, the junction contained 5 bases not matched to a gene. The CDR3 consists of 14 residues. In DNA, the CDR3 is TGTGCCAGCAGTAGCACAGGGGGTGCAGATACGCAGTATTTT. Its protein is CASSSTGGADTQYF.

V gene TRBV5-1 combines with J gene TRBJ2-3; 12 nucleotides match TRBD1. The germline V gene encodes CDR1 SGHRS and CDR2 YFSETQ. Trimming took 0 bases from V and 5 from J; bases not matched to a gene: 10. The CDR3 loop spans 18 amino acids. The CDR3 loop is CASSLVSGTGGAGDTQYF. CDR3 sequence (DNA): TGCGCCAGCAGCTTGGTCTCCGGGACAGGGGGCGCGGGAGATACGCAGTATTTT.

The V call is TRBV3-1 (or the pseudogene TRBV3-2), the J call TRBJ2-3; tentatively, D is TRBD1 (7 bases). V gave up 3 bases and J gave up 5 bases, with 18 bases separating them. The CDR3 has 16 amino acids. Per germline, CDR1 LGHDT and CDR2 YNNKEL (reference sequence). CDR3 protein: CASSHGAGGLRDTQYF. DNA for the CDR3: TGTGCCAGCAGCCATGGGGCAGGGGGGTTGAGAGATACGCAGTATTTT.